The 4 T cell receptor beta chains reported below all come from one sample, sequenced in a study of blood T cell repertoires in COVID-19. Profiled with immunoSEQ multiplex PCR; TCRdb holds only in-frame clones, not every one. The data show about 57,000 clones, with more than 75% seen just once and about 22% held by the top ten. Sequencing was carried out using peripheral blood. All receptors derive from a woman aged 60 to 75 with acute or convalescent COVID-19.

This clone was counted a few times. This sequence joins TRBV5-1 and TRBJ2-7; no firm D call. Germline V CDR1 and CDR2: SGHRS, YFSETQ. This CDR3 contains 12 residues. The V gene lost 4 bases and the J gene lost 3 bases, with 8 bases spanning the gap. The CDR3 here is CASSDFNYEQYF. DNA of the CDR3: TGCGCCAGCAGCGACTTTAACTACGAGCAGTACTTC.

The J gene is TRBJ1-1, the V gene TRBV3-1 (or the pseudogene TRBV3-2); TRBD1 is a possible D gene (5 bases). Trimming pared 0 bases from V and 8 bases from J, leaving 10 bases between. The CDR3 consists of 13 residues. The germline gives CDR1 LGHDT, CDR2 YNNKEL (reference sequence). The CDR3 nucleotides are TGTGCCAGCAGCCAAGAAGCCAGGGCGGAAGCTTTCTTT. Its protein is CASSQEARAEAFF.

This rearrangement joins TRBV3-1 (or the pseudogene TRBV3-2) to TRBJ2-7; tentative D call: TRBD2 (6 bases). Germline CDR1 reads LGHDT; CDR2 reads YNNKEL (reference sequence). CDR3 length: 13 amino acids. V lost 8 bases and J lost 9, with 20 bases in between. CDR3 bases: TGTGCCAGCCGGGGGAACCTTCTACCTTGGCAGTACTTC. It is translated as CASRGNLLPWQYF.

The chain couples TRBV18 to TRBJ2-3, with D hard to call. Trimming removed 1 base at V and 3 bases at J, with 8 bases between. The CDR3 spans 14 residues. Germline loops: CDR1 KGHSH, CDR2 LQKENI. CDR3: CASSPLYETDTQYF. DNA for the CDR3: TGTGCCAGCTCACCACTGTATGAGACAGATACGCAGTATTTT.